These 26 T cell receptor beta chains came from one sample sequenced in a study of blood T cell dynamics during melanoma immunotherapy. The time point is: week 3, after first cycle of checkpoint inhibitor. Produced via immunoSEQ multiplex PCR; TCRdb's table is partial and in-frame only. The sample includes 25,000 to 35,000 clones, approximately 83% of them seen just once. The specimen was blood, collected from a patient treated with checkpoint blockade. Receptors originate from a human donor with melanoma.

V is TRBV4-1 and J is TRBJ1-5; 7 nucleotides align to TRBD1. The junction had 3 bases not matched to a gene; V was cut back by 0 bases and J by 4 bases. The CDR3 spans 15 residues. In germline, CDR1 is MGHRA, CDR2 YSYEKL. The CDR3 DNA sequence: TGCGCCAGCAGCCAAGATCAGGGGGTTAATCAGCCCCAGCATTTT. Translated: CASSQDQGVNQPQHF.

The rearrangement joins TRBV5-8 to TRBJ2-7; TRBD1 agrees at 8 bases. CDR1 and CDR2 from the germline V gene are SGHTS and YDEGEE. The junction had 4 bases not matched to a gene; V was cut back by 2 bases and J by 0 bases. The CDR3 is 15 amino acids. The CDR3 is CASSFKTGDSYEQYF. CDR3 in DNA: TGTGCCAGCAGCTTTAAGACAGGGGACTCCTACGAGCAGTACTTC.

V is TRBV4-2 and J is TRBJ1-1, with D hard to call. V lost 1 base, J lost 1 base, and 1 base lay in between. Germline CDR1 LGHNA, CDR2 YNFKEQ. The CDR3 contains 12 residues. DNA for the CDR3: TGTGCCAGCAGCCAAGGGAACACTGAAGCTTTCTTT. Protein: CASSQGNTEAFF.

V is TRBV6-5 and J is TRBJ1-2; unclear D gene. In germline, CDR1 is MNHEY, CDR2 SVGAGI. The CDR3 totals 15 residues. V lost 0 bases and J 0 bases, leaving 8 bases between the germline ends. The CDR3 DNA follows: TGTGCCAGCAGTTACTCGGCGGACTCTAACTATGGCTACACCTTC. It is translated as CASSYSADSNYGYTF.

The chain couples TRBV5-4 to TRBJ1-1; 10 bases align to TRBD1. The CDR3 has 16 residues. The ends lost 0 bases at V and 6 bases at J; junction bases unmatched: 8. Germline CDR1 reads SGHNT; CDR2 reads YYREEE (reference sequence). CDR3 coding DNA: TGTGCCAGCAGCTTGGGACAGGGGGCCCTGAGGTCTGAAGCTTTCTTT. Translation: CASSLGQGALRSEAFF. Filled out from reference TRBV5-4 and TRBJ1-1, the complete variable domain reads ETGVTQSPTHLIKTRGQQVTLRCSSQSGHNTVSWYQQALGQGPQFIFQYYREEENGRGNFPPRFSGLQFPNYSSELNVNALELDDSALYLCASSLGQGALRSEAFFGQGTRLTVV.

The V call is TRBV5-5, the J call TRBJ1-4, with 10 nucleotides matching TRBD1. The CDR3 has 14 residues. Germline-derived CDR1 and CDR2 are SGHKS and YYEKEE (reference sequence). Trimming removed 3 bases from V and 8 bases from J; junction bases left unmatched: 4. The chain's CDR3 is CASSWDRGGEKLFF. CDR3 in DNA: TGTGCCAGCAGCTGGGACAGGGGTGGGGAAAAACTGTTTTTT.

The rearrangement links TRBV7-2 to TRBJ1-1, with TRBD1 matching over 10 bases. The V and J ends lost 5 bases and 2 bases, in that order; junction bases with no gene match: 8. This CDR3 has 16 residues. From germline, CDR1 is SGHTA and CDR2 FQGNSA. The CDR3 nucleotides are TGTGCCAGCAGCCCTCGGGACAGGGGCTTTAACACTGAAGCTTTCTTT. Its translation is CASSPRDRGFNTEAFF.

As DNA, the CDR3 is TGTGCCAGCAGCTTGTCGGGAATTATGGGCCAGCCCCAGCATTTT. This sequence encodes CASSLSGIMGQPQHF. The chain employs TRBV11-2 and TRBJ1-5; D gene ambiguous. V lost 3 bases to trimming and J lost 7 bases, with 16 bases between them. In germline, CDR1 is SGHAT, CDR2 FQNNGV. CDR3 length: 15 amino acids.

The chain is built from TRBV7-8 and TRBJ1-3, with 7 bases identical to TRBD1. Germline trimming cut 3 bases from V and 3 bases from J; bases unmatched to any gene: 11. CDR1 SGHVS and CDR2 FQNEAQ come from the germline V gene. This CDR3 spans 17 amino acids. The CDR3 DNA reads TGTGCCAGCAGCTTCGAAGCAGGGGGTATAATTGGAAACACCATATATTTT. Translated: CASSFEAGGIIGNTIYF.

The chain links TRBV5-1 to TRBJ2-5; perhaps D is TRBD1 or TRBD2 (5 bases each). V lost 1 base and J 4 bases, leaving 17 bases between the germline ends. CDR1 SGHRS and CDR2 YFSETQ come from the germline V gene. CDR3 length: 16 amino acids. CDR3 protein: CASSLTGTGSLETQYF. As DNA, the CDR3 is TGCGCCAGCAGCTTGACCGGGACGGGTTCTCTAGAGACCCAGTACTTC.

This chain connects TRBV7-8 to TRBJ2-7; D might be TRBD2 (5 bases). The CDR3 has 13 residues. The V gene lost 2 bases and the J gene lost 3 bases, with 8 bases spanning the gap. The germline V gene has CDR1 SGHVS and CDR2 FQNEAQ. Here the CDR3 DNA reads TGTGCCAGCAGCTTATGGGAGAGCTACGAGCAGTACTTC. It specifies CASSLWESYEQYF. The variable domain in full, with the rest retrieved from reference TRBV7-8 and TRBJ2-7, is GAGVSQSPRYKVAKRGQDVALRCDPISGHVSLFWYQQALGQGPEFLTYFQNEAQLDKSGLPSDRFFAERPEGSVSTLKIQRTQQEDSAVYLCASSLWESYEQYFGPGTRLTVT.

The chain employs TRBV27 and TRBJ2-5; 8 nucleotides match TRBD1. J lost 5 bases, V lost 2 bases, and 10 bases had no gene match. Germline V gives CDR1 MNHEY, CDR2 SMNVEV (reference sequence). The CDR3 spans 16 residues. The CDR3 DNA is TGTGCCAGCAGTTTAAACGGCAGGGGGCAATCGGAGACCCAGTACTTC. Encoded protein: CASSLNGRGQSETQYF.

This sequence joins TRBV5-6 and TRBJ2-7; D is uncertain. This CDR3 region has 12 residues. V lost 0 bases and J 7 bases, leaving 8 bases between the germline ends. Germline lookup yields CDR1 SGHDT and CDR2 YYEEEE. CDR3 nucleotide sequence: TGTGCCAGCAGCTTGGCCGCGGCGGAGCAGTACTTC. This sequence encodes CASSLAAAEQYF. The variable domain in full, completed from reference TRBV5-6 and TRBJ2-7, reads DAGVTQSPTHLIKTRGQQVTLRCSPKSGHDTVSWYQQALGQGPQFIFQYYEEEERQRGNFPDRFSGHQFPNYSSELNVNALLLGDSALYLCASSLAAAEQYFGPGTRLTVT.

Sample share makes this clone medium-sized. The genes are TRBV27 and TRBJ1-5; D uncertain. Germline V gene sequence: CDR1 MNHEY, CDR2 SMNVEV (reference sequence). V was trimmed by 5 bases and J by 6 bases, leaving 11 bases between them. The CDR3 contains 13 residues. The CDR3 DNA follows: TGTGCCAGCAGTCCGGGCCGGGGTCAGCCCCAGCATTTT. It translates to CASSPGRGQPQHF.

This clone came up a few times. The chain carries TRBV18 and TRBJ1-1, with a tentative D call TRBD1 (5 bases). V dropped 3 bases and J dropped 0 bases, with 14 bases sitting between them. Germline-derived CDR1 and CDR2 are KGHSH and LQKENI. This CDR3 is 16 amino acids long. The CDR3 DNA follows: TGTGCCAGCTCACCTAGGGGTCAGGGTATGAACACTGAAGCTTTCTTT. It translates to CASSPRGQGMNTEAFF.

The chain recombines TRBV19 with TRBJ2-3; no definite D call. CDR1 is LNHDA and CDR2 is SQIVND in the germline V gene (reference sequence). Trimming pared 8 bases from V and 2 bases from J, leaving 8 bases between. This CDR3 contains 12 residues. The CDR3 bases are TGTGCCAGTCTTGGGGACACAGATACGCAGTATTTT. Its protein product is CASLGDTDTQYF.

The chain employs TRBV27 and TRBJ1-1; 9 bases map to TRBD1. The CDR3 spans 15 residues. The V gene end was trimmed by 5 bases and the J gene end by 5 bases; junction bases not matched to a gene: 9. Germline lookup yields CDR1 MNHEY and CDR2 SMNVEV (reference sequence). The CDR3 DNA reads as TGTGCCAGCAGTGGACAGGGGTATACCGCTACTGAAGCTTTCTTT. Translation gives CASSGQGYTATEAFF.

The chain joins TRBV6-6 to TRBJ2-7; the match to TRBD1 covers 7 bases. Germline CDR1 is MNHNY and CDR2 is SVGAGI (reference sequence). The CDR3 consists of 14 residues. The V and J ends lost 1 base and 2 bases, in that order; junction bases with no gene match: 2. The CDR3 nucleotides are TGTGCCAGCAGTTACTTTCAGGGGGCCTACGAGCAGTACTTC. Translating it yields CASSYFQGAYEQYF.

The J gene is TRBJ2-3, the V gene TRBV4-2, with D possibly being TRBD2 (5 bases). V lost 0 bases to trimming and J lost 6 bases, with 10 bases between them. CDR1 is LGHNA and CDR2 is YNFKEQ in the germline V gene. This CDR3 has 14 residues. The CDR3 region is CASSQDEASDTQYF. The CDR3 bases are TGTGCCAGCAGCCAAGACGAGGCTAGCGATACGCAGTATTTT.

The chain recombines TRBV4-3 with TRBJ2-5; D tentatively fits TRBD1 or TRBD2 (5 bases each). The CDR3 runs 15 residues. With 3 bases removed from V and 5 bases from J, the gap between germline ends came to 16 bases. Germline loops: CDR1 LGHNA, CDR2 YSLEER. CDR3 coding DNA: TGCGCCAGCAGCCAGGAGGCACTAGGGGCTGAGACCCAGTACTTC. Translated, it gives CASSQEALGAETQYF.

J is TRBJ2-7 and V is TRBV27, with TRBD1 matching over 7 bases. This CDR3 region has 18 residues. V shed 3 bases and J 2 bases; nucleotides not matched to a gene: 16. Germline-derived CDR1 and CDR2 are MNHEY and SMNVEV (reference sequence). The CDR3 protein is CASSLGEMWDRSPYEQYF. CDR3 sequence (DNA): TGTGCCAGCAGTTTGGGAGAGATGTGGGACAGAAGTCCCTACGAGCAGTACTTC.

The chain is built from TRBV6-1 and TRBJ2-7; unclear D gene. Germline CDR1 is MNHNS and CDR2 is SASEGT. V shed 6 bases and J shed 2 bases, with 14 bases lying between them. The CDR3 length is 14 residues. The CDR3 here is CASRSVSPPYEQYF. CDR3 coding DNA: TGTGCCAGCAGGTCTGTCTCACCTCCCTACGAGCAGTACTTC.

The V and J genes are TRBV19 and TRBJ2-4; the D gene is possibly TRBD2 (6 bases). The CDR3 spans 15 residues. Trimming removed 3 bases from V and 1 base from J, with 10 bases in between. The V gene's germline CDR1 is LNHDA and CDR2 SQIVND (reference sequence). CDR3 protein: CASSMRDPAKNIQYF. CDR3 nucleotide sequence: TGTGCCAGTAGTATGCGGGACCCCGCCAAAAACATTCAGTACTTC.

Written as DNA, the CDR3 is TGTGCCAGCAGCCGACCGGGGGGGGAGCAGTACTTC. Protein sequence: CASSRPGGEQYF. V gene TRBV7-8 combines with J gene TRBJ2-7; 8 bases match TRBD2. Germline trimming cut 5 bases from V and 7 bases from J; bases unmatched to any gene: 4. CDR1 is SGHVS, CDR2 FQNEAQ, per germline. The CDR3 consists of 12 residues.

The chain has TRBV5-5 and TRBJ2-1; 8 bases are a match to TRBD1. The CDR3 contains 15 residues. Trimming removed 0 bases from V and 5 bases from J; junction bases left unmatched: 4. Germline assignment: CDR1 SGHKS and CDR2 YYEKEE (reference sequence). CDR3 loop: CASSLAQGAHNEQFF. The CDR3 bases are TGTGCCAGCAGCTTGGCCCAGGGGGCCCACAATGAGCAGTTCTTC.

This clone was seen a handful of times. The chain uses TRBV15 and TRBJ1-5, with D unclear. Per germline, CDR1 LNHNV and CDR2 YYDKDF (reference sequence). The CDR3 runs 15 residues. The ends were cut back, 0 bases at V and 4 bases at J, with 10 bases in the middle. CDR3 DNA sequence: TGTGCCACCAGCAGAGAATACCTCCAAAATCAGCCCCAGCATTTT. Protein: CATSREYLQNQPQHF.